Presented here are 30 T cell receptor beta chains from one specimen sequenced in a study of blood T cell repertoires in COVID-19. Libraries were prepared by immunoSEQ multiplex PCR; TCRdb keeps only in-frame clonotypes and omits some of them. The profile shows approximately 190,000 clones, 80% to 90% of them singletons. The source material was peripheral blood. These receptors all stem from a man between 65 and 85 years old with active or convalescent COVID-19.

The chain uses TRBV6-2 or TRBV6-3 and TRBJ2-3, with D tentatively TRBD1 (5 bases). The germline CDR1 and CDR2 sequences are MNHEY and SVGEGT. The CDR3 totals 14 residues. Deletions cut 0 bases from V and 4 bases from J, with 8 bases between. The CDR3 reads CASSYSGVADTQYF. The CDR3 DNA is TGTGCCAGCAGTTACTCAGGGGTCGCAGATACGCAGTATTTT.

This clone was observed a handful of times. The rearrangement uses TRBV5-4 and TRBJ1-1, with D perhaps matching TRBD1 (5 bases). Germline V gene lookup returns CDR1 SGHNT and CDR2 YYREEE (reference sequence). The V gene lost 4 bases and the J gene lost 1 base, with 11 bases spanning the gap. This CDR3 contains 14 residues. The CDR3 DNA is TGTGCCAGCAGCCGACAGCAGGAGAACACTGAAGCTTTCTTT. This codes for CASSRQQENTEAFF.

The chain uses TRBV14 and TRBJ1-4, with 7 bases matching TRBD1. CDR1 is SGHDN, CDR2 FVKESK, per germline. The CDR3 is 15 residues long. After removal of 3 bases from V and 5 bases from J, the junction contained 6 bases not matched to a gene. In DNA, the CDR3 is TGTGCCAGCAGCCACGGGGACAGAGCAAATGAAAAACTGTTTTTT. Translating it yields CASSHGDRANEKLFF.

The genes are TRBV5-1 and TRBJ2-2, with D perhaps matching TRBD1 (5 bases). CDR1 and CDR2 from the germline V gene are SGHRS and YFSETQ. The CDR3 is made up of 16 amino acids. V dropped 2 bases and J dropped 2 bases, with 13 bases sitting between them. DNA of the CDR3: TGCGCCAGCAGCTTAAATCCAGGGCTAAACACCGGGGAGCTGTTTTTT. It encodes CASSLNPGLNTGELFF.

The sample holds one count of this clone. This chain links TRBV3-1 (or the pseudogene TRBV3-2) with TRBJ1-2, with TRBD1 matching 8 bases. CDR1 and CDR2 from the germline V gene are LGHDT and YNNKEL (reference sequence). The CDR3 extends over 16 amino acids. The trim removed 3 bases at V and 7 bases at J, leaving 13 bases unmatched. The CDR3 here is CASSHWSDRASGGYTF. CDR3 DNA sequence: TGTGCCAGCAGCCATTGGTCGGACAGGGCCTCAGGTGGCTACACCTTC.

The V gene is TRBV2, the J gene TRBJ1-5; tentative D call: TRBD1 (6 bases). This CDR3 comprises 13 residues. Trimming removed 8 bases from V and 6 bases from J, with 14 bases in between. CDR1 SNHLY and CDR2 FYNNEI come from the germline V gene. CDR3 in DNA: TGTGCCAGCGGTGGACAGTCGGGTCAGCCCCAGCATTTT. This encodes CASGGQSGQPQHF.

The genes are TRBV19 and TRBJ2-2; no clear D. CDR1 is LNHDA, CDR2 SQIVND, per germline (reference sequence). The CDR3 sequence is 13 residues long. V dropped 2 bases and J dropped 6 bases, with 7 bases sitting between them. This chain's CDR3 is CASSIRRSGELFF. CDR3 bases: TGTGCCAGTAGTATAAGGAGATCCGGGGAGCTGTTTTTT. Together with reference TRBV19 and TRBJ2-2, the CDR3 gives the full variable domain: DGGITQSPKYLFRKEGQNVTLSCEQNLNHDAMYWYRQDPGQGLRLIYYSQIVNDFQKGDIAEGYSVSREKKESFPLTVTSAQKNPTAFYLCASSIRRSGELFFGEGSRLTVL.

CDR3 sequence reads: CASSVGSPRDRGQISSYNEQFF. CDR3 sequence (DNA): TGTGCCAGCAGCGTAGGATCGCCCCGGGACAGGGGGCAAATTAGCTCCTACAATGAGCAGTTCTTC. The V call is TRBV9, the J call TRBJ2-1; 12 bases are shared with TRBD1. Germline V gene data show CDR1 as SGDLS and CDR2 as YYNGEE. The CDR3 runs 22 residues. With V trimmed by 0 bases and J by 0 bases, 16 bases remained unmatched.

This clone was seen just once. The J gene is TRBJ2-7, the V gene TRBV28, with D possibly TRBD1 on 6 matching bases. V lost 6 bases, J lost 6 bases, and 12 bases lay in between. The CDR3 sequence is 12 residues long. CDR1 MDHEN and CDR2 SYDVKM come from the germline V gene. The CDR3 protein is CASRGAYSEQYF. In DNA, the CDR3 is TGTGCCAGCAGGGGGGCCTACAGCGAGCAGTACTTC.

The V call is TRBV7-6, the J call TRBJ2-1; D perhaps matches TRBD2 (5 bases). The CDR3 is 16 residues long. V was shortened by 3 bases and J by 8 bases, with 20 bases between the two germline ends. Germline CDR1 and CDR2: SGHVS and FNYEAQ. The CDR3 DNA sequence: TGTGCCAGCAGCTTCCAAGTAGCAGCCGGGGATGATGAGCAGTTCTTC. It yields the protein CASSFQVAAGDDEQFF.

This clone was seen just once. The chain has TRBV28 and TRBJ1-1; no reliable D call. CDR3 length: 12 amino acids. V gave up 6 bases and J gave up 1 base, with 6 bases separating them. Germline V gene lookup returns CDR1 MDHEN and CDR2 SYDVKM. CDR3 nucleotide sequence: TGTGCCAGCAGCCCATGGAACACTGAAGCTTTCTTT. Protein product: CASSPWNTEAFF.

This rearrangement joins TRBV29-1 to TRBJ1-6, with 10 bases fitting TRBD1. The CDR3 is made up of 13 amino acids. Germline V gene lookup returns CDR1 SQVTM and CDR2 ANQGSEA. Trimming removed 6 bases from V and 7 bases from J; junction bases left unmatched: 3. CDR3 residues: CSVGTGDNSPLHF. CDR3 coding DNA: TGCAGCGTAGGGACAGGGGACAATTCACCCCTCCACTTT.

This chain connects TRBV24-1 to TRBJ2-1, with a possible D match to TRBD1 (6 bases). This CDR3 has 16 residues. CDR1 is KGHDR, CDR2 SFDVKD, per germline. V was pared by 3 bases and J by 4 bases, with 15 bases between. CDR3 region: CATSDLRQAGYNEQFF. Written as DNA, the CDR3 is TGTGCCACCAGTGATCTCAGACAGGCCGGTTACAATGAGCAGTTCTTC.

Here the CDR3 reads CASSALGQGGGYTF. The CDR3 DNA follows: TGTGCCAGCAGTGCGCTTGGACAGGGTGGTGGCTACACCTTC. The chain links TRBV2 to TRBJ1-2; TRBD1 matches at 8 bases. Germline V gene sequence: CDR1 SNHLY, CDR2 FYNNEI. The CDR3 has 14 residues. With 4 bases clipped from V and 7 bases from J, the junction kept 8 bases outside the gene matches.

V usage is TRBV7-6 and J usage is TRBJ1-4, with TRBD1 matching over 7 bases. The CDR3 has 17 amino acids. Germline CDR1 and CDR2: SGHVS and FNYEAQ. V lost 8 bases, J lost 4 bases, and 16 bases stayed unmatched. Here the CDR3 reads CASVLGPGQAINEKLFF. The CDR3 bases are TGTGCCAGCGTTTTGGGCCCCGGACAGGCGATTAATGAAAAACTGTTTTTT.

CDR3 amino acids: CASSASGGATYEQYF. The CDR3 nucleotides are TGTGCCAGCAGTGCCTCCGGGGGGGCTACCTACGAGCAGTACTTC. This chain uses TRBV27 with TRBJ2-7; 8 nucleotides line up with TRBD2. The CDR3 contains 15 residues. The germline gives CDR1 MNHEY, CDR2 SMNVEV (reference sequence). V shed 5 bases and J 2 bases; nucleotides not matched to a gene: 8.

This sequence joins TRBV28 and TRBJ2-3, with TRBD2 matching over 13 bases. The junction had 6 bases not matched to a gene; V was cut back by 6 bases and J by 0 bases. CDR3 length equals 17 residues. The germline V gene has CDR1 MDHEN and CDR2 SYDVKM. CDR3 nucleotide sequence: TGTGCCAGCAGATCTTGGACTAGCGGGAGAAGCACAGATACGCAGTATTTT. Amino acids: CASRSWTSGRSTDTQYF.

This rearrangement joins TRBV6-5 to TRBJ2-7; 10 bases map to TRBD2. The germline V gene has CDR1 MNHEY and CDR2 SVGAGI. The V and J ends lost 2 bases and 3 bases, in that order; junction bases with no gene match: 4. This CDR3 is 15 amino acids long. CDR3 residues: CASSYTVAGGYEQYF. The CDR3, as DNA: TGTGCCAGCAGTTACACTGTAGCGGGAGGCTACGAGCAGTACTTC.

This clone was observed a single time. The V call is TRBV28, the J call TRBJ1-2; 7 bases fit TRBD1. The germline V gene encodes CDR1 MDHEN and CDR2 SYDVKM. With V trimmed by 5 bases and J by 8 bases, 8 bases remained unmatched. CDR3 length equals 13 residues. In nucleotides, the CDR3 is TGTGCCAGCAGTCTGAATACAGGGGTGGGCTACACCTTC. Residues: CASSLNTGVGYTF.

The V gene is TRBV11-2, the J gene TRBJ1-4; D call uncertain. Per the germline V gene, CDR1 is SGHAT and CDR2 is FQNNGV. The germline V and J ends were trimmed by 0 bases and 4 bases, with 15 bases remaining between them. The CDR3 is 17 residues long. The CDR3 nucleotides are TGTGCCAGCAGCTTAGAATACACCCTTAATCTTAATGAAAAACTGTTTTTT. Protein product: CASSLEYTLNLNEKLFF.

The chain joins TRBV11-2 to TRBJ2-1; no clear D. The CDR3 contains 13 residues. Trimming pared 2 bases from V and 8 bases from J, leaving 10 bases between. Looked up from germline, CDR1 is SGHAT and CDR2 is FQNNGV. The CDR3 loop is CASSLRQLYEQFF. In DNA form, the CDR3 reads TGTGCCAGCAGCTTACGCCAACTCTATGAGCAGTTCTTC.

The chain recombines TRBV7-2 with TRBJ2-3; 12 bases agree with TRBD2. This CDR3 comprises 18 residues. Unmatched junction bases numbered 9, after V lost 4 bases and J lost 1 base. Germline V CDR1 and CDR2: SGHTA, FQGNSA. The chain's CDR3 is CASSSFGLAGGGTDTQYF. The CDR3 nucleotides read TGTGCCAGCAGCTCCTTCGGCCTAGCGGGGGGGGGCACAGATACGCAGTATTTT.

The genes are TRBV5-1 and TRBJ1-5, with unresolved D. With 0 bases removed from V and 6 bases from J, the gap between germline ends came to 10 bases. CDR3 length: 14 amino acids. Germline V gene sequence: CDR1 SGHRS, CDR2 YFSETQ. CDR3 residues: CASSLDEGSQPQHF. In nucleotides, the CDR3 is TGCGCCAGCAGCTTGGACGAGGGTAGTCAGCCCCAGCATTTT.

This clone was seen a handful of times. The J gene is TRBJ1-4, the V gene TRBV13; no clear D. The V gene's germline CDR1 is PRHDT and CDR2 FYEKMQ (reference sequence). This CDR3 has 10 amino acids. The CDR3 protein is CAPGREKLFF. In DNA form, the CDR3 reads TGTGCTCCGGGTAGGGAAAAACTGTTTTTT. Combining the CDR3 with reference TRBV13 and TRBJ1-4 gives the whole variable domain AAGVIQSPRHLIKEKRETATLKCYPIPRHDTVYWYQQGPGQDPQFLISFYEKMQSDKGSIPDRFSAQQFSDYHSELNMSSLELGDSALYFCAPGREKLFFGSGTQLSVL.

Points on this clone: Sequence at one end of the junction differs from germline and may be a read error. The chain employs TRBV28 and TRBJ1-1; D not resolved. The germline V gene encodes CDR1 MDHEN and CDR2 SYDVKM. This CDR3 region has 16 residues. The CDR3 region has the DNA TGTGCTAGCAGTCCGGCCCCACGGGTTGTTTACACTGAAGCTTTCTTT. Residues: CASSPAPRVVYTEAFF.

The chain employs TRBV4-3 and TRBJ1-1; 8 bases match TRBD1. The CDR3 loop spans 14 amino acids. The junction had 2 bases not matched to a gene; V was cut back by 5 bases and J by 0 bases. CDR1 and CDR2 from the germline V gene are LGHNA and YSLEER. The CDR3 DNA reads as TGCGCCAGCAGCAAGGGACAGGTGAACACTGAAGCTTTCTTT. It codes for CASSKGQVNTEAFF.

This sequence joins TRBV7-2 and TRBJ2-7; D uncertain. Germline-derived CDR1 and CDR2 are SGHTA and FQGNSA. The V and J ends lost 3 bases and 0 bases respectively, with 18 bases between them. The CDR3 is made up of 17 amino acids. Here the CDR3 DNA reads TGTGCCAGCAGCTTGGTAATTAGTGTGGGCAGCTCCTACGAGCAGTACTTC. The encoded protein is CASSLVISVGSSYEQYF.

The chain joins TRBV12-3 or TRBV12-4 to TRBJ2-7, with D perhaps matching TRBD2 (5 bases). CDR3 size: 13 residues. Deletions cut 0 bases from V and 4 bases from J, with 7 bases between. This CDR3 reads CASSLAGAYEQYF. In DNA form, the CDR3 reads TGTGCCAGCAGTTTAGCGGGAGCTTACGAGCAGTACTTC.

This sequence joins TRBV3-1 (or the pseudogene TRBV3-2) and TRBJ2-3; 9 bases are shared with TRBD2. Germline-derived CDR1 and CDR2 are LGHDT and YNNKEL (reference sequence). Trimming at V came to 4 bases and at J to 1 base, leaving 6 bases not matched to a gene. This CDR3 has 16 amino acids. CDR3 region: CASSPLAGGRTDTQYF. The DNA of the CDR3 is TGTGCCAGCAGCCCCCTGGCGGGGGGGCGCACAGATACGCAGTATTTT.

The rearrangement joins TRBV2 to TRBJ2-1, with 12 bases that match TRBD2. Germline trimming cut 5 bases from V and 2 bases from J; bases unmatched to any gene: 4. The CDR3 is made up of 16 amino acids. Looked up from germline, CDR1 is SNHLY and CDR2 is FYNNEI. The CDR3 region is CASSLAGGRTYNEQFF. DNA for the CDR3: TGTGCCAGCAGTCTAGCGGGGGGGCGAACCTACAATGAGCAGTTCTTC. The whole variable domain, filled in from reference TRBV2 and TRBJ2-1, reads EPEVTQTPSHQVTQMGQEVILRCVPISNHLYFYWYRQILGQKVEFLVSFYNNEISEKSEIFDDQFSVERPDGSNFTLKIRSTKLEDSAMYFCASSLAGGRTYNEQFFGPGTRLTVL.